Listed below are T cell receptor beta chains from one sample, sequenced in a study of cytomegalovirus exposure and HLA in healthy donors. Measured with immunoSEQ multiplex PCR; TCRdb has only the in-frame clones, and not every one. The sample yields 150,000 to 200,000 clones, about 77% seen once. The source material was PBMCs. These receptors came from a man in his fifties or sixties in good health and CMV-seronegative. The CDR3 runs from the conserved cysteine through the conserved F or W. The order of the fields is CDR3 length, V gene, D gene, clone size, J gene, CDR3 DNA, CDR3 protein. D genes are given only for firm matches. For some rows the clone size is stated as once, few or many, or as a class when expanded; others skip it.

>14|TRBV11-2|TRBD1|NA|TRBJ1-1
TGTGCCAGCAGCCCCCGGACAGGAAACACTGAAGCTTTCTTT
CASSPRTGNTEAFF
>17|TRBV7-3|TRBD2|NA|TRBJ2-1
TGTGCCAGCAGCCGCGCCCCGTCGTCTGCGGGAGTAAATGAGCAGTTCTTC
CASSRAPSSAGVNEQFF
>18|TRBV6-1|TRBD2|once|TRBJ2-7
TGTGCCAGCAGTGCGGTTTTTATGGGGCTAGCGGGGCGGTACGAGCAGTACTTC
CASSAVFMGLAGRYEQYF
>14|TRBV9|TRBD1|NA|TRBJ2-1
TGTGCCAGCAGTGACAGGGGTTTCGGGGGTGAGCAGTTCTTC
CASSDRGFGGEQFF
>15|TRBV5-4|TRBD2|NA|TRBJ2-7
TGTGCCAGCAGCTTGGAGAGAGCGGGATCCTACGAGCAGTACTTC
CASSLERAGSYEQYF
>19|TRBV4-1|TRBD1|NA|TRBJ2-7
TGCGCCAGCAGCCAAGATTTCGGGACAGCAACCGGTTTCTCCTACGAGCAGTACTTC
CASSQDFGTATGFSYEQYF
>14|TRBV5-1|NA|once|TRBJ2-7
TGCGCCAGCAGCTTGAGAGGGTCGGAGTACGAGCAGTACTTC
CASSLRGSEYEQYF
>18|TRBV7-3|TRBD2|NA|TRBJ2-2
TGTGCCAGCAGCTTAGAATCGGGGACTAGCGGGAACACCGGGGAGCTGTTTTTT
CASSLESGTSGNTGELFF
>13|TRBV30|TRBD1|NA|TRBJ2-7
TGTGCCTGGAATAGACAGGGGTGGGACGAGCAGTACTTC
CAWNRQGWDEQYF
>14|TRBV5-6|NA|NA|TRBJ2-7
TGTGCCAGCAGCCGTGTCGTAGGGGCCAACGAGCAGTACTTC
CASSRVVGANEQYF
>15|TRBV6-5|NA|NA|TRBJ1-3
TGTGCCAGCAGTTACTCGGGCCTCTCTGGAAACACCATATATTTT
CASSYSGLSGNTIYF
>14|TRBV5-1|TRBD1|NA|TRBJ2-7
TGCGCCAGCAGCTTGGGTCAGGGGGTGTACGAGCAGTACTTC
CASSLGQGVYEQYF
>15|TRBV4-1|TRBD2|NA|TRBJ2-5
TGCGCCAGCAGCCGGTCAGAGGGACTACTAGTACCCCAGTACTTC
CASSRSEGLLVPQYF
>16|TRBV19|TRBD1|NA|TRBJ1-5
TGTGCCAGTAGTATAGACAGGGGGTTTGTGGATCAGCCCCAGCATTTT
CASSIDRGFVDQPQHF
>19|TRBV4-1|TRBD1|NA|TRBJ1-3
TGCGCCAGCAGCCAGGCACTCGGGACAGGGGAGAGATCAGGAAACACCATATATTTT
CASSQALGTGERSGNTIYF
>18|TRBV5-1|TRBD1|NA|TRBJ2-7
TGCGCCAGCACCCGAGCTCCCGGGACAGGGGGAAGTAGGAACGAGCAGTACTTC
CASTRAPGTGGSRNEQYF
>16|TRBV19|TRBD1|NA|TRBJ1-2
TGTGCCAGTAGTGTACAACTGACAGGGACTAACTATGGCTACACCTTC
CASSVQLTGTNYGYTF
>19|TRBV5-4|TRBD2|NA|TRBJ2-2
TGTGCCAGCAGCAGGACTGGACTAGCGGGGGGGCCTCGGACCGGGGAGCTGTTTTTT
CASSRTGLAGGPRTGELFF
>16|TRBV7-2|NA|NA|TRBJ2-7
TGTGCCAGCAGCTTAGGGGGGGGGCAGGGAATCTACGAGCAGTACTTC
CASSLGGGQGIYEQYF
>15|TRBV10-3|NA|NA|TRBJ1-2
TGTGCCATCAGGGGACACCCCCAGCCTGACTATGGCTACACCTTC
CAIRGHPQPDYGYTF
>16|TRBV5-4|TRBD1|NA|TRBJ2-2
TGTGCCAGCAGCTCACACAGGGGCCAGAACACCGGGGAGCTGTTTTTT
CASSSHRGQNTGELFF
>13|TRBV9|NA|NA|TRBJ1-1
TGTGCCAGCAGCGTAGCAGGGTGGACTGAAGCTTTCTTT
CASSVAGWTEAFF